The 28 T cell receptor beta chains in this list originate from one sample, sequenced in a study of blood T cell repertoires in COVID-19. TCRdb's copy holds only in-frame clones and misses some; the assay was immunoSEQ multiplex PCR. Altogether roughly 270,000 clones are present, 88% being singletons, with the ten largest covering about 8.5%. Sequences were obtained from peripheral blood. The source is a man younger than 35 with active or convalescent COVID-19.

This chain joins TRBV12-5 and TRBJ2-1, with TRBD2 matching over 8 bases. Trimming cost V 5 bases and J 10 bases; bases outside gene matches: 7. CDR3 length: 13 amino acids. Germline CDR1 and CDR2: LGHNT and FRNRAP. The DNA for the CDR3 is TGTGCTAGTGGTCCGGGACTAGGCAGGGAGCAGTTCTTC. Protein sequence: CASGPGLGREQFF. Full variable domain (remainder filled in from reference TRBV12-5 and TRBJ2-1): DARVTQTPRHKVTEMGQEVTMRCQPILGHNTVFWYRQTMMQGLELLAYFRNRAPLDDSGMPKDRFSAEMPDATLATLKIQPSEPRDSAVYFCASGPGLGREQFFGPGTRLTVL.

The CDR3 here is CASSLLSRWGYAGGNNYGYTF. In DNA form, the CDR3 reads TGTGCCAGCAGTTTATTATCTAGGTGGGGATACGCAGGGGGTAATAACTATGGCTACACCTTC. The chain links TRBV28 to TRBJ1-2; 7 bases line up with TRBD1. V was pared by 1 base and J by 1 base, with 21 bases of the junction left unmatched. The germline V gene has CDR1 MDHEN and CDR2 SYDVKM. CDR3 length equals 21 residues.

The count of this clone is one. This chain connects TRBV5-1 to TRBJ2-5, with 7 bases matching TRBD2. The CDR3 runs 17 residues. V dropped 7 bases and J dropped 5; count of bases not matched to a gene: 20. Germline lookup yields CDR1 SGHRS and CDR2 YFSETQ. The DNA of the CDR3 is TGCGCCAGCCGCAGCTTGAGGTTAAGTGGGGGGGTCGAGACCCAGTACTTC. Its translation is CASRSLRLSGGVETQYF.

The chain employs TRBV3-1 (or the pseudogene TRBV3-2) and TRBJ2-1, with a possible D match to TRBD2 (6 bases). The germline V and J ends were trimmed by 1 base and 9 bases, with 16 bases remaining between them. Germline values: CDR1 LGHDT, CDR2 YNNKEL (reference sequence). The CDR3 has 15 residues. The CDR3 here is CASSQGGGRVSEQFF. As DNA, the CDR3 is TGTGCCAGCAGCCAAGGGGGAGGCAGGGTCTCTGAGCAGTTCTTC.

This chain connects TRBV4-1 to TRBJ1-4, with D perhaps matching TRBD1 (6 bases). Germline V lookup: CDR1 MGHRA, CDR2 YSYEKL. CDR3 size: 16 residues. V lost 6 bases, J lost 5 bases, and 19 bases lay in between. The CDR3 nucleotides are TGCGCCAGCAGTCGGACAGCAGAAGAATTAAATGAAAAACTGTTTTTT. Translated: CASSRTAEELNEKLFF.

V is TRBV9 and J is TRBJ1-1, with D hard to call. Germline V gene data show CDR1 as SGDLS and CDR2 as YYNGEE. The CDR3 contains 14 residues. Trimming removed 3 bases at V and 1 base at J, with 10 bases between. The CDR3 protein is CASSGREANTEAFF. The CDR3 DNA reads as TGTGCCAGCAGCGGCCGCGAGGCGAACACTGAAGCTTTCTTT.

This chain links TRBV18 with TRBJ1-1, with 12 positions matching TRBD1. The junction had 6 bases not matched to a gene; V was cut back by 6 bases and J by 4 bases. The germline V gene encodes CDR1 KGHSH and CDR2 LQKENI. This CDR3 has 15 residues. This CDR3 is CASSQGDRGRTEAFF. CDR3 in DNA: TGTGCCAGCTCCCAGGGGGACAGGGGGCGCACTGAAGCTTTCTTT.

The J gene is TRBJ1-2, the V gene TRBV18; D is uncertain. The CDR3 is 14 residues long. CDR1 is KGHSH and CDR2 is LQKENI in the germline V gene. V dropped 2 bases and J dropped 8 bases, with 15 bases sitting between them. Here the CDR3 reads CASSPNPGFIGYTF. CDR3 nucleotide sequence: TGTGCCAGCTCACCAAACCCAGGTTTTATAGGCTACACCTTC.

V usage is TRBV27 and J usage is TRBJ1-2; 7 positions agree with TRBD1. Germline lookup yields CDR1 MNHEY and CDR2 SMNVEV (reference sequence). The CDR3 is 14 residues long. V shed 3 bases and J 2 bases; nucleotides not matched to a gene: 3. CDR3 in DNA: TGTGCCAGCAGTTTTGGCAGGGGGAACTATGGCTACACCTTC. Protein sequence: CASSFGRGNYGYTF.

This chain connects TRBV5-6 to TRBJ2-3; D is unresolved. The CDR3 extends over 12 amino acids. Trimming stripped 3 bases from V and 2 bases from J, with 4 bases between. Germline values: CDR1 SGHDT, CDR2 YYEEEE. CDR3 region: CASSSYTDTQYF. For the CDR3, the DNA is TGTGCCAGCAGCTCCTACACAGATACGCAGTATTTT.

A note on this clone: A read error may produce the germline difference seen at one junction end. The gene calls are TRBV5-1 and TRBJ2-5, with D perhaps matching TRBD1 (6 bases). This CDR3 is 14 amino acids long. In germline, CDR1 is SGHRS, CDR2 YFSETQ. This CDR3 is CASSLVQGQQTQYF. As DNA, the CDR3 is TGCGCCAGCAGCTTGGTACAGGGCCAACAGACCCAGTACTTC.

The chain couples TRBV5-8 to TRBJ1-1; D not certain. Germline values: CDR1 SGHTS, CDR2 YDEGEE. V lost 0 bases and J 0 bases, leaving 6 bases between the germline ends. This CDR3 region has 14 residues. CDR3 loop: CASSLAEVNTEAFF. CDR3 nucleotides: TGTGCCAGCAGCTTGGCCGAGGTGAACACTGAAGCTTTCTTT. The full variable domain, its missing parts supplied by reference TRBV5-8 and TRBJ1-1, is EAGVTQSPTHLIKTRGQQATLRCSPISGHTSVYWYQQALGLGLQFLLWYDEGEERNRGNFPPRFSGRQFPNYSSELNVNALELEDSALYLCASSLAEVNTEAFFGQGTRLTVV.

The V gene is TRBV27, the J gene TRBJ2-5; TRBD2 might be the D (6 bases). Between the trimmed V and J ends, which lost 7 bases and 1 base, there was a span of 13 bases. From germline, CDR1 is MNHEY and CDR2 SMNVEV (reference sequence). The CDR3 loop spans 14 amino acids. The CDR3 DNA reads TGTGCCAGCACCCCGTCGGGGGTCCAAGAGACCCAGTACTTC. It codes for CASTPSGVQETQYF.

The V and J genes are TRBV11-2 and TRBJ2-3, with TRBD1 as a possible D gene (5 bases). This CDR3 has 16 amino acids. V shed 1 base and J shed 3 bases, with 14 bases lying between them. Germline CDR1 SGHAT, CDR2 FQNNGV. DNA for the CDR3: TGTGCCAGCAGCTTAGTAGGGGTTCCCTTGACAGATACGCAGTATTTT. Its protein product is CASSLVGVPLTDTQYF.

This clone was observed once. The chain employs TRBV7-9 and TRBJ2-1; TRBD1 might be the D (6 bases). CDR3 length: 17 amino acids. V lost 5 bases and J 3 bases, leaving 20 bases between the germline ends. The germline gives CDR1 SEHNR, CDR2 FQNEAQ (reference sequence). The CDR3 protein is CASSPGTIGRYYNEQFF. CDR3 nucleotide sequence: TGTGCCAGCAGCCCTGGGACAATCGGGCGCTACTACAATGAGCAGTTCTTC. The variable domain in full, completed from reference TRBV7-9 and TRBJ2-1, reads DTGVSQNPRHKITKRGQNVTFRCDPISEHNRLYWYRQTLGQGPEFLTYFQNEAQLEKSRLLSDRFSAERPKGSFSTLEIQRTEQGDSAMYLCASSPGTIGRYYNEQFFGPGTRLTVL.

The chain employs TRBV7-9 and TRBJ1-4; D remains ambiguous. The CDR3 runs to 12 residues. V lost 3 bases, J lost 7 bases, and 6 bases lay in between. Germline lookup yields CDR1 SEHNR and CDR2 FQNEAQ (reference sequence). For the CDR3, the DNA is TGTGCCAGCAGCTTGGGGAGTGAAAAACTGTTTTTT. Its translation: CASSLGSEKLFF. Variable domain in full (rest from reference TRBV7-9 and TRBJ1-4): DTGVSQNPRHKITKRGQNVTFRCDPISEHNRLYWYRQTLGQGPEFLTYFQNEAQLEKSRLLSDRFSAERPKGSFSTLEIQRTEQGDSAMYLCASSLGSEKLFFGSGTQLSVL.

This clone was seen a single time. The chain uses TRBV7-9 and TRBJ2-7; TRBD1 agrees at 9 bases. V dropped 3 bases and J dropped 3; count of bases not matched to a gene: 9. Germline CDR1 is SEHNR and CDR2 is FQNEAQ (reference sequence). This CDR3 has 16 amino acids. The CDR3 DNA is TGTGCCAGCAGCTTCCCGCCTGGGACAGGGAACTACGAGCAGTACTTC. Translating gives CASSFPPGTGNYEQYF. Combining the CDR3 with reference TRBV7-9 and TRBJ2-7 gives the whole variable domain DTGVSQNPRHKITKRGQNVTFRCDPISEHNRLYWYRQTLGQGPEFLTYFQNEAQLEKSRLLSDRFSAERPKGSFSTLEIQRTEQGDSAMYLCASSFPPGTGNYEQYFGPGTRLTVT.

This chain uses TRBV5-1 with TRBJ1-2; no reliable D call. The V and J ends lost 1 base and 4 bases respectively, with 8 bases between them. Germline V gene sequence: CDR1 SGHRS, CDR2 YFSETQ. CDR3 length: 13 amino acids. The DNA for the CDR3 is TGCGCCAGCAGCTTGCCAGATTCCTATGGCTACACCTTC. Protein sequence: CASSLPDSYGYTF.

The genes are TRBV9 and TRBJ1-2; 7 bases align to TRBD1. The CDR3 is 15 residues long. V lost 2 bases, J lost 4 bases, and 8 bases stayed unmatched. Germline V CDR1 and CDR2: SGDLS, YYNGEE. CDR3 loop: CASSVEGANPYGYTF. The CDR3 region has the DNA TGTGCCAGCAGCGTGGAGGGGGCGAATCCCTATGGCTACACCTTC.

The chain uses TRBV10-3 and TRBJ1-5; TRBD1 matches 7 bases. The CDR3 is 15 amino acids. In germline, CDR1 is ENHRY, CDR2 SYGVKD. Germline trimming cut 0 bases from V and 2 bases from J; bases unmatched to any gene: 1. CDR3 in DNA: TGTGCCATCAGTGAGTCGACAGGGCGCAATCAGCCCCAGCATTTT. Its protein product is CAISESTGRNQPQHF.

V gene TRBV18 combines with J gene TRBJ1-1, with D unclear. Trimming pared 5 bases from V and 0 bases from J, leaving 22 bases between. This CDR3 has 18 amino acids. The V gene's germline CDR1 is KGHSH and CDR2 LQKENI. The CDR3 spells CASSTALWGEDMNTEAFF. CDR3 sequence (DNA): TGTGCCAGCTCAACAGCCCTTTGGGGAGAAGACATGAACACTGAAGCTTTCTTT.

The rearrangement uses TRBV4-1 and TRBJ1-5; 9 nucleotides match TRBD1. Germline-derived CDR1 and CDR2 are MGHRA and YSYEKL. The CDR3 has 14 residues. The trim removed 3 bases at V and 6 bases at J, leaving 3 bases unmatched. Here the CDR3 reads CASSHGQGTQPQHF. CDR3 DNA sequence: TGCGCCAGCAGCCACGGACAGGGGACTCAGCCCCAGCATTTT.

The chain joins TRBV9 to TRBJ2-1, with D possibly matching TRBD1 (5 bases). CDR1 and CDR2 (germline): SGDLS, YYNGEE. This CDR3 is built from 14 residues. V was cut by 1 base and J by 10 bases, with 15 bases left in between. The chain's CDR3 is CASSVTETAGEQFF. CDR3 coding DNA: TGTGCCAGCAGCGTAACCGAGACAGCAGGGGAGCAGTTCTTC.

This clone has just a few counts. This chain uses TRBV7-9 with TRBJ2-2; D is unclear. Looked up from germline, CDR1 is SEHNR and CDR2 is FQNEAQ (reference sequence). V gave up 4 bases and J gave up 4 bases, with 7 bases separating them. This CDR3 has 13 residues. The chain's CDR3 is CASSSLSTGELFF. CDR3 sequence (DNA): TGTGCCAGCAGCTCCCTCAGCACCGGGGAGCTGTTTTTT.

The chain links TRBV9 to TRBJ2-3; 8 nucleotides match TRBD1. Germline V gives CDR1 SGDLS, CDR2 YYNGEE. The CDR3 is 16 residues long. V trimming: 3 bases; J trimming: 7 bases; junction bases outside the gene matches: 13. The CDR3 DNA reads as TGTGCCAGCAGCGCCGTTGGGGGGACAGGAGTTTATACGCAGTATTTT. Translated: CASSAVGGTGVYTQYF.

J is TRBJ1-1 and V is TRBV11-2; no clear D. Germline V gives CDR1 SGHAT, CDR2 FQNNGV. There are 12 residues in the CDR3. Trimming cost V 3 bases and J 1 base, with 3 bases left between them. DNA for the CDR3: TGTGCCAGCAGCTTCGGGAACACTGAAGCTTTCTTT. Encoded protein: CASSFGNTEAFF.

The chain carries TRBV5-4 and TRBJ2-3; 12 bases fit TRBD2. Germline V gene lookup returns CDR1 SGHNT and CDR2 YYREEE (reference sequence). After removal of 2 bases from V and 0 bases from J, the junction contained 13 bases not matched to a gene. This CDR3 comprises 20 residues. The CDR3 coding sequence is TGTGCCAGCAGCTTTCAACTAGCGGGGGGCCCGGTTCCTAGCACAGATACGCAGTATTTT. Translated, it gives CASSFQLAGGPVPSTDTQYF.

The chain joins TRBV27 to TRBJ2-1; 7 nucleotides line up with TRBD1. Germline CDR1 is MNHEY and CDR2 is SMNVEV (reference sequence). V lost 2 bases to trimming and J lost 3 bases; unmatched junction nucleotides: 4. The CDR3 covers 15 residues. The CDR3 nucleotides read TGTGCCAGCAGTTTACAACAGGGGTACTACAATGAGCAGTTCTTC. It yields the protein CASSLQQGYYNEQFF.